This T cell receptor beta chain was retrieved from a study of low-dose radiotherapy and immunotherapy resistance in tumors. Study in general: Every two weeks patients got nivolumab 240 mg flat dose, plus ipilimumab 1 mg/kg every six weeks, intravenously.

Primers targeting TRAV and TRBV primed first-strand cDNA, covering alpha and beta chains. The TCRs were subjected to amplification over about 19 PCR cycles employing a constant-region primer in conjunction with a V-primer adapter. TCRdb itself ran the reads through MiXCR, one entry per CDR3 protein. The table lists 100,000 or so distinct CDR3 sequences, about a fifth of them singletons, with over 3.5% in the top ten. Time point given: after trial treatment. The treatment here: LDRT plus nivolumab, ipilimumab, low-dose cyclophosphamide and aspirin (RACIN trial). This clonotype has a count of ten or more. CDR1 and CDR2 from the germline V gene are LNHDA and SQIVND (reference sequence). V shed 4 bases, J shed 3 bases, and the junction held 5 bases outside the gene matches. The CDR3 loop spans 16 amino acids.

This receptor was obtained from a male donor with prostate cancer. The rearrangement uses TRBV19 and TRBJ1-5; 11 bases are a match to TRBD1. Specimen: PBMCs, collected after low-dose radiotherapy plus immunotherapy. CDR3 in amino acids: CASSTRTGGLNQPQHF. Here the CDR3 DNA reads TGTGCCAGTAGTACCCGGACAGGGGGCCTCAATCAGCCCCAGCATTTT. Drawing the rest from reference TRBV19 and TRBJ1-5, the complete variable domain is DGGITQSPKYLFRKEGQNVTLSCEQNLNHDAMYWYRQDPGQGLRLIYYSQIVNDFQKGDIAEGYSVSREKKESFPLTVTSAQKNPTAFYLCASSTRTGGLNQPQHFGDGTRLSIL.